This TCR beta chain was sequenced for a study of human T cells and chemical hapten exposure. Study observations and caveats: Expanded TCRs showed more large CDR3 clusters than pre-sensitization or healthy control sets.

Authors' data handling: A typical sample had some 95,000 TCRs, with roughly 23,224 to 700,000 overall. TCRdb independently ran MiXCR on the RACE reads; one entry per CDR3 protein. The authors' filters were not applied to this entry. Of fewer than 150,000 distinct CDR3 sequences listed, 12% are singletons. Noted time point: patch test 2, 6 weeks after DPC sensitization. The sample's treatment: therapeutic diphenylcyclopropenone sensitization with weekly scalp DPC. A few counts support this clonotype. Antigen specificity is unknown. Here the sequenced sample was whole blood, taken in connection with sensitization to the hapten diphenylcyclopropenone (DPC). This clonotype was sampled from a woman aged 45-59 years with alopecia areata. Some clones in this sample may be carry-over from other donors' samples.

The CDR3 bases are TGTGCCAGCAGTTACTCGAGAGGTGGCAATCAGCCCCAGCATTTT. Amino acid sequence: CASSYSRGGNQPQHF. This sequence joins TRBV6-5 and TRBJ1-5; D gene unclear. This CDR3 contains 15 residues. The germline V and J ends were trimmed by 0 bases and 2 bases, with 8 bases remaining between them. In germline, CDR1 is MNHEY, CDR2 SVGAGI.